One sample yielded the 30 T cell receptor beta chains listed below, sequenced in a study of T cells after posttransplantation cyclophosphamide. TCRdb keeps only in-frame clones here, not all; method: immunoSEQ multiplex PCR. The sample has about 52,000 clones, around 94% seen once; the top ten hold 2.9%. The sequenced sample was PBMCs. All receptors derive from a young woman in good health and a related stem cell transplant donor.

CDR3 in amino acids: CASSVSSQGGSPLHF. The CDR3 DNA is TGTGCCAGCAGCGTATCTAGCCAGGGGGGCTCACCCCTCCACTTT. V and J are TRBV9 and TRBJ1-6; 7 nucleotides match TRBD1. The CDR3 is made up of 15 amino acids. Germline lookup yields CDR1 SGDLS and CDR2 YYNGEE. Trimming at V came to 1 base and at J to 10 bases, leaving 8 bases not matched to a gene.

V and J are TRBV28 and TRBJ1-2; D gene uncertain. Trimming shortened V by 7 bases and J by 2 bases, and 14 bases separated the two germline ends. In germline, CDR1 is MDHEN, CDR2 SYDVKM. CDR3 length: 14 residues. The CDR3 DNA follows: TGTGCCAGCACCACCTTGAGAGCGAACTATGGCTACACCTTC. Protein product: CASTTLRANYGYTF.

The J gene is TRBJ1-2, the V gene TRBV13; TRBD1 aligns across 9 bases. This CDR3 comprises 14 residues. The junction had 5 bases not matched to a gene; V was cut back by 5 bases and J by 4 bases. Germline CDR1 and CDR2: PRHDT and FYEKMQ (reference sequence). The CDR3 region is CASSRRTGVYGYTF. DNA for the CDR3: TGTGCCAGCAGCCGACGGACAGGGGTCTATGGCTACACCTTC.

Here the CDR3 DNA reads TGTGCCAGCAGTTACCTATCCGGGACAGGCACAGATACGCAGTATTTT. Amino acids: CASSYLSGTGTDTQYF. V and J are TRBV6-5 and TRBJ2-3, with 7 bases identical to TRBD1. Germline loops: CDR1 MNHEY, CDR2 SVGAGI. The CDR3 is made up of 16 amino acids. V lost 2 bases, J lost 1 base, and 6 bases stayed unmatched.

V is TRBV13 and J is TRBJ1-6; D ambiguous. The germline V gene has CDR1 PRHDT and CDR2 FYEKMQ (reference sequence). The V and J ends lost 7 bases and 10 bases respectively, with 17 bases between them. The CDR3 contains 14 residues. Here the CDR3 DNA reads TGTGCCAGCAACTCCCGGGTCGTAGGATCACCCCTCCACTTT. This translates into CASNSRVVGSPLHF.

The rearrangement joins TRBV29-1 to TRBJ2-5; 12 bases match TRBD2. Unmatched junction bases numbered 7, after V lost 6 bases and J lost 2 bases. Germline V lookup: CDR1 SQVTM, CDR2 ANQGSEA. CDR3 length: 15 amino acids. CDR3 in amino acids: CSVAVGTSGQETQYF. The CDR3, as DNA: TGCAGCGTGGCCGTTGGGACTAGCGGGCAAGAGACCCAGTACTTC.

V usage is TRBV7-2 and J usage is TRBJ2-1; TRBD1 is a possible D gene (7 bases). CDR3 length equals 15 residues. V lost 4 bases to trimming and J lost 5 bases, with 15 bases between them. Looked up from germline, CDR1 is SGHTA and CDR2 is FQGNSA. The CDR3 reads CASSSPSRGDNEQFF. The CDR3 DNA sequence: TGTGCCAGCAGCTCGCCATCCAGGGGGGACAATGAGCAGTTCTTC.

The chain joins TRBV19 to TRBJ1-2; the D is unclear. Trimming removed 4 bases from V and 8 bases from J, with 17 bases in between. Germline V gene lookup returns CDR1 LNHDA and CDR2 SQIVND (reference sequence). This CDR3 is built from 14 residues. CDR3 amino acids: CASSTTPPGMGYTF. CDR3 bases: TGTGCCAGTAGTACTACCCCCCCAGGAATGGGCTACACCTTC.

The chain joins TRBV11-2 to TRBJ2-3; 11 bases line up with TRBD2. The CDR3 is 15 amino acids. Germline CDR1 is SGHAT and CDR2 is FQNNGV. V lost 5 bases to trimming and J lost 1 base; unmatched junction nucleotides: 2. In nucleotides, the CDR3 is TGTGCCAGCAGCATGGGACTAGCGGGCACAGATACGCAGTATTTT. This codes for CASSMGLAGTDTQYF.

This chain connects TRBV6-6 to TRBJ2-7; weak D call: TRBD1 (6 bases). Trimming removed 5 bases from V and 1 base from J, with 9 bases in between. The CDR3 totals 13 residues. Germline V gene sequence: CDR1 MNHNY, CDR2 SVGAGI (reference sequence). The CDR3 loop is CASSRQASYEQYF. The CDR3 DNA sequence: TGTGCCAGCAGTAGACAGGCTTCCTACGAGCAGTACTTC.

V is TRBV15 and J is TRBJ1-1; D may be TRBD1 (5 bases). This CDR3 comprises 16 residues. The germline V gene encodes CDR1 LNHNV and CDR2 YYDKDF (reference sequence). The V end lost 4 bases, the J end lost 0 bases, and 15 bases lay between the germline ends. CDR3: CATSTMTANLNTEAFF. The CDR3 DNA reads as TGTGCCACCAGCACCATGACAGCTAACTTGAACACTGAAGCTTTCTTT.

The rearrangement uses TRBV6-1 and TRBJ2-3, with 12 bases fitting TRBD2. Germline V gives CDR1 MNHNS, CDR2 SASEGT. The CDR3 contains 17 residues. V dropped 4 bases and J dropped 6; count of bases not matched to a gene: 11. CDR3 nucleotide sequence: TGTGCCAGCAGTGCGACTAGCGGGGGCGTTGGGGGGGATACGCAGTATTTT. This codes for CASSATSGGVGGDTQYF.

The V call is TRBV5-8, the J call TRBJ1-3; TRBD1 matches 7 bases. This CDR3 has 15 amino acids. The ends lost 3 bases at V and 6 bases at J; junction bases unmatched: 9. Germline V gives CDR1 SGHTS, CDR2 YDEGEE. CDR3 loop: CASSYDDRVANTIYF. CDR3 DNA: TGTGCCAGCAGCTATGACGACAGGGTGGCAAACACCATATATTTT.

The CDR3 DNA reads TGTGCCAGTAGTATAGCCTTGACTAGCGGGGGGACTACCTACGAGCAGTACTTC. Protein sequence: CASSIALTSGGTTYEQYF. The J gene is TRBJ2-7, the V gene TRBV19, with 13 nucleotides matching TRBD2. This CDR3 contains 18 residues. Germline V gene data show CDR1 as LNHDA and CDR2 as SQIVND (reference sequence). V lost 1 base to trimming and J lost 2 bases; unmatched junction nucleotides: 8.

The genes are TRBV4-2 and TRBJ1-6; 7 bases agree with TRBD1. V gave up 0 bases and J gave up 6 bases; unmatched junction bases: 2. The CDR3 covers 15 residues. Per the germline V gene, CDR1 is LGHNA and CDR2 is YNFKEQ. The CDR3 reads CASSQDGTVNSPLHF. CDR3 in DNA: TGTGCCAGCAGCCAAGACGGGACAGTTAATTCACCCCTCCACTTT.

CDR3 amino acids: CASSSRQGSTEAFF. DNA of the CDR3: TGTGCCAGCAGCTCCCGACAGGGGTCCACTGAAGCTTTCTTT. The chain employs TRBV6-4 and TRBJ1-1; 8 bases match TRBD1. The CDR3 contains 14 residues. Trimming cost V 6 bases and J 4 bases; bases outside gene matches: 7. The germline V gene has CDR1 MRHNA and CDR2 SNTAGT.

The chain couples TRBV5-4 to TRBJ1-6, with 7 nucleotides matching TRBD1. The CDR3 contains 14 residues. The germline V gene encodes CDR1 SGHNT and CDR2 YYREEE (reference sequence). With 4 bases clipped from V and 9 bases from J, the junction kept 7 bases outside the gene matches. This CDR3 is CASSTGGGRSPLHF. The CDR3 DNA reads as TGTGCCAGCAGCACCGGAGGGGGCCGTTCACCCCTCCACTTT.

DNA for the CDR3: TGTGCCAGCAGCCAACAGGCACTCAGATTAGGGAACACTGAAGCTTTCTTT. This sequence encodes CASSQQALRLGNTEAFF. The chain carries TRBV14 and TRBJ1-1; no clear D. The V and J ends lost 2 bases and 1 base respectively, with 17 bases between them. The CDR3 sequence is 17 residues long. Germline-derived CDR1 and CDR2 are SGHDN and FVKESK.

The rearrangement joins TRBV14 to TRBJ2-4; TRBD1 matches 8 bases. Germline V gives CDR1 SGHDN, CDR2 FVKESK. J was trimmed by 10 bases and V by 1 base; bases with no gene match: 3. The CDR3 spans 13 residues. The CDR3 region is CASSQAGTGIQYF. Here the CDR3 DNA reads TGTGCCAGCAGCCAAGCCGGGACAGGTATTCAGTACTTC.

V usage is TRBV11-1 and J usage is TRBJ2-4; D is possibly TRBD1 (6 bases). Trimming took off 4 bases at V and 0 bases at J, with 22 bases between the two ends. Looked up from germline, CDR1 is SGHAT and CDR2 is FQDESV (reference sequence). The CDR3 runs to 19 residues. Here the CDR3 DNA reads TGTGCCAGCAGCTCTCCCGTCGACAGGTCTTTTTTAGCCAAAAACATTCAGTACTTC. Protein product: CASSSPVDRSFLAKNIQYF. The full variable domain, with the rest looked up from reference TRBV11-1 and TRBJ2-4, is EAEVAQSPRYKITEKSQAVAFWCDPISGHATLYWYRQILGQGPELLVQFQDESVVDDSQLPKDRFSAERLKGVDSTLKIQPAELGDSAMYLCASSSPVDRSFLAKNIQYFGAGTRLSVL.

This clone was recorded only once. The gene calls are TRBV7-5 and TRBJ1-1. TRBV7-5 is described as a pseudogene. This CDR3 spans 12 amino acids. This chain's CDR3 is CARSSGDTEAFF. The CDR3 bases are TGTGCCAGAAGCTCCGGGGACACTGAAGCTTTCTTT.

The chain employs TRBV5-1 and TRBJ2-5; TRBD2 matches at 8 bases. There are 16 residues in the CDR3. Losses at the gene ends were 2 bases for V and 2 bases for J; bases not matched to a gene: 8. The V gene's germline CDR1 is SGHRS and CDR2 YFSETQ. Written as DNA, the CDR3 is TGCGCCAGCAGCTTAATGGGGCGGGGGGTACAAGAGACCCAGTACTTC. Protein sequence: CASSLMGRGVQETQYF.

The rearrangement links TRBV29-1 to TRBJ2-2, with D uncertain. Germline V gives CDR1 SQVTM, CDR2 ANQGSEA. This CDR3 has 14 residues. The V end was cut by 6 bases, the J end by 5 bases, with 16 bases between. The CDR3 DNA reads TGCAGCGTAGACAAAAACAGTGCAACCGGGGAGCTGTTTTTT. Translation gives CSVDKNSATGELFF.

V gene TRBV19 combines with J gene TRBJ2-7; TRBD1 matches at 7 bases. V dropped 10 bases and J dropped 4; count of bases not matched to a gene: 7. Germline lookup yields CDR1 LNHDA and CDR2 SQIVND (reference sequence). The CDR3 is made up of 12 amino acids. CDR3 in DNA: TGTGCCACAGAGGGGGCTGGGTACGAGCAGTACTTC. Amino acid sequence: CATEGAGYEQYF.

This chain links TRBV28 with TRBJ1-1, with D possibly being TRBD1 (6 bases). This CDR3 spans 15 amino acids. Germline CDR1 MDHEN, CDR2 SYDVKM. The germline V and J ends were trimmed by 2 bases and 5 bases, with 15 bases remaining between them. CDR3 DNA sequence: TGTGCCAGCAGTTTACTCGGGGCAGGGGAGACTGAAGCTTTCTTT. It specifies CASSLLGAGETEAFF.

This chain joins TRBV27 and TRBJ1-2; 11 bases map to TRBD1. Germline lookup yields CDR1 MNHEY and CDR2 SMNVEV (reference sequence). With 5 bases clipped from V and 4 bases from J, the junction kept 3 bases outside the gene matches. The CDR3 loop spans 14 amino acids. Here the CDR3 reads CASSRGTGGYGYTF. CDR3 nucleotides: TGTGCCAGCAGTCGAGGGACAGGGGGCTATGGCTACACCTTC.

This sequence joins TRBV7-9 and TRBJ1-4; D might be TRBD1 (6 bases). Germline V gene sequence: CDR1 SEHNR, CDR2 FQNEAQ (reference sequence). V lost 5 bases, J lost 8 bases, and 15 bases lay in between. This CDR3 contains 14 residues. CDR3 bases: TGTGCCAGCAGCCGATTTACAGGGTTGGAAAAACTGTTTTTT. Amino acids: CASSRFTGLEKLFF.

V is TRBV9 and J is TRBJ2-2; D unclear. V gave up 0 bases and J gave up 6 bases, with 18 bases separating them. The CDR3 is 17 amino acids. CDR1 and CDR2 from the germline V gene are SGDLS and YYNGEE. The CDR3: CASSVEAVLRSAGELFF. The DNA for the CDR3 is TGTGCCAGCAGCGTAGAGGCGGTACTTCGGAGCGCCGGGGAGCTGTTTTTT.

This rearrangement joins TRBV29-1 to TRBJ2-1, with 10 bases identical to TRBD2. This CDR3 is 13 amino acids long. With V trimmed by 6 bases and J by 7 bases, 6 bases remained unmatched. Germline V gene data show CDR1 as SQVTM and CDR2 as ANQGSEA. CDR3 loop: CSVVGLAENEQFF. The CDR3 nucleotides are TGCAGCGTCGTCGGACTAGCGGAGAATGAGCAGTTCTTC.

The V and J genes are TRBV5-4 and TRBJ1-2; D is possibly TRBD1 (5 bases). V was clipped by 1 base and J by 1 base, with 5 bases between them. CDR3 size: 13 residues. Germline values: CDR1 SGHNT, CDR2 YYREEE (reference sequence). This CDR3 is CASSLQGNYGYTF. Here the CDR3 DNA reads TGTGCCAGCAGCTTGCAGGGTAACTATGGCTACACCTTC.